This T cell receptor beta chain was recorded in a study of blood T cells in healthy people across ages. Germline V CDR1 and CDR2: SGHKS, YYEKEE (reference sequence). This CDR3 spans 14 amino acids. The authors ran a second PCR of 7 to 11 cycles using a sample-barcoded 5' primer and a J-beta primer mix. MiXCR, run by TCRdb on the 5' RACE reads, gives a single entry per CDR3 protein. Here the sample spans over a million distinct CDR3 sequences, around 55% being singletons. Concerning this clonotype: The junction differs from germline at one of its ends, possibly a read error.

PBMCs numbering at least 7 million were isolated per sample. This TCR came from a man between 18 and 29 years old in good health. Input material: blood. The chain carries TRBV5-5 and TRBJ2-7; D is unclear. The CDR3 DNA is TGTGCCAGCAGCTTGATCCCAGTGTCCTCCGAGCAGTACTTC. As protein: CASSLIPVSSEQYF.